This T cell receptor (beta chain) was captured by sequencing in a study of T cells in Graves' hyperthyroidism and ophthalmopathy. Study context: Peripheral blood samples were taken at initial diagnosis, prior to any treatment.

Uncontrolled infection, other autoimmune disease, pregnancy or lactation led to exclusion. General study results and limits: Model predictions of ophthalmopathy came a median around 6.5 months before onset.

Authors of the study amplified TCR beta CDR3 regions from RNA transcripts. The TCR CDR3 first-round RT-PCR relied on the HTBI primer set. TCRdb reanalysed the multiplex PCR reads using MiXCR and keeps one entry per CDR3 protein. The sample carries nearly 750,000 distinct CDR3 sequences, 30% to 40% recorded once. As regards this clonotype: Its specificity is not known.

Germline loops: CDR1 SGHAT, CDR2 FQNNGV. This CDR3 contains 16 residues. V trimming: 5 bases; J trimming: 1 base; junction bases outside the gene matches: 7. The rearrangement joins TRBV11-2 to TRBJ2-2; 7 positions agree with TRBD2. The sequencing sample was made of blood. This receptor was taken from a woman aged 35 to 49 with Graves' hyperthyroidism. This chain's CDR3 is CASSPKWGGNTGELFF. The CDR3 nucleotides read TGTGCCAGCAGCCCCAAATGGGGGGGGAACACCGGGGAGCTGTTTTTT. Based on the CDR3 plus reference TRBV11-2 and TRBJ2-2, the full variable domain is EAGVAQSPRYKIIEKRQSVAFWCNPISGHATLYWYQQILGQGPKLLIQFQNNGVVDDSQLPKDRFSAERLKGVDSTLKIQPAKLEDSAVYLCASSPKWGGNTGELFFGEGSRLTVL.